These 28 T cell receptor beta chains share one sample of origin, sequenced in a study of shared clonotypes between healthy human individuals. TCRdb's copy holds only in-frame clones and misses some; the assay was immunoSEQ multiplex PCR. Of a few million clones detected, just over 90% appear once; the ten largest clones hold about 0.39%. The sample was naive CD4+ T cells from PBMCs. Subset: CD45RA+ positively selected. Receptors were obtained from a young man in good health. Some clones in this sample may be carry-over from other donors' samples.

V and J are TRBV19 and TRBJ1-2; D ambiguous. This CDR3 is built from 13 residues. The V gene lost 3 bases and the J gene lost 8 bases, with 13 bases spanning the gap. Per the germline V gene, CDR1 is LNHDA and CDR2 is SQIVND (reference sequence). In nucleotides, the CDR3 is TGTGCCAGTAGTATCGCCCCAAAGGGCGGCTACACCTTC. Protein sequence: CASSIAPKGGYTF.

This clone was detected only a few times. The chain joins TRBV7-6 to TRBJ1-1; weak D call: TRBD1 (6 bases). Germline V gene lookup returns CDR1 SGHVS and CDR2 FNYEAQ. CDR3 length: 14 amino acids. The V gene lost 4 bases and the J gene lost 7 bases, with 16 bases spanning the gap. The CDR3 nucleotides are TGTGCCAGCAGCTCGGGACAAACCACGGATGAAGCTTTCTTT. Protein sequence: CASSSGQTTDEAFF.

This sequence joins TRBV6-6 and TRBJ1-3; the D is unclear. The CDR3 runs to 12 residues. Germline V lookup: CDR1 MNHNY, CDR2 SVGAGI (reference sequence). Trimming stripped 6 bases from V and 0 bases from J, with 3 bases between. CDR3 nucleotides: TGTGCCAGCAGCTTCTCTGGAAACACCATATATTTT. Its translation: CASSFSGNTIYF.

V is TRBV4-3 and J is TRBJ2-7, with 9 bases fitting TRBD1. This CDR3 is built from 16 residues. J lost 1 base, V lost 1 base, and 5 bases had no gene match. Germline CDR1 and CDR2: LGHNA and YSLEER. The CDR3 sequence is CASSQARTGDSYEQYF. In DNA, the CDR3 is TGCGCCAGCAGCCAAGCAAGGACAGGGGATTCCTACGAGCAGTACTTC.

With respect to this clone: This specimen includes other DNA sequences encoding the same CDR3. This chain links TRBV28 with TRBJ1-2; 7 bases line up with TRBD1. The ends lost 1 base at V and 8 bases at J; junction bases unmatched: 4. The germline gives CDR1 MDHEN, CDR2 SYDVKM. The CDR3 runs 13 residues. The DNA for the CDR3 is TGTGCCAGCAGTTTATTACAGGGGAGGGGCTACACCTTC. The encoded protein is CASSLLQGRGYTF.

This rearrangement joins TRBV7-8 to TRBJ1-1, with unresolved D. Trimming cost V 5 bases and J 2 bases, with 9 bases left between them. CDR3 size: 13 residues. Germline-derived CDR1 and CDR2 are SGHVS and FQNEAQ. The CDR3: CASSPTLNTEAFF. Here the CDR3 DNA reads TGTGCCAGCAGCCCGACTCTTAACACTGAAGCTTTCTTT.

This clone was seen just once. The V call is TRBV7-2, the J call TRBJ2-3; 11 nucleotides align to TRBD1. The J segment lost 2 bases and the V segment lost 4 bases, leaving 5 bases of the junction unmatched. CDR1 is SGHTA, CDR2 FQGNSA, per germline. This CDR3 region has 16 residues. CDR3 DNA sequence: TGTGCCAGCAGCTACCGGACAGGGGGCTTCACAGATACGCAGTATTTT. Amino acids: CASSYRTGGFTDTQYF.

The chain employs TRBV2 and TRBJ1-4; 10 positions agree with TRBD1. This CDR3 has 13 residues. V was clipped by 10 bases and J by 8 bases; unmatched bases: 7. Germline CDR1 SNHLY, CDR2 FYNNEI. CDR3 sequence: CATATGGDEKLFF. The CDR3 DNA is TGTGCCACCGCGACAGGGGGCGACGAAAAACTGTTTTTT.

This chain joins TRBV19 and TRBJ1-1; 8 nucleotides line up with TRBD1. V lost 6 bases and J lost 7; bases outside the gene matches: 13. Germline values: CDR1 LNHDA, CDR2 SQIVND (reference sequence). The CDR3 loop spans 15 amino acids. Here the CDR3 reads CASSPGGGRINEAFF. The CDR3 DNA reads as TGTGCCAGTAGCCCAGGGGGCGGTAGGATCAATGAAGCTTTCTTT.

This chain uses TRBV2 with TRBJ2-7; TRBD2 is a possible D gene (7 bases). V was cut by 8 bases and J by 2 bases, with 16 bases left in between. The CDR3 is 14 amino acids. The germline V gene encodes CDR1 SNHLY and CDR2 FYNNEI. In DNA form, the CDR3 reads TGTGCCAGCGGGAGGGGGGTAGGCCCCTACGAGCAGTACTTC. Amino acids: CASGRGVGPYEQYF.

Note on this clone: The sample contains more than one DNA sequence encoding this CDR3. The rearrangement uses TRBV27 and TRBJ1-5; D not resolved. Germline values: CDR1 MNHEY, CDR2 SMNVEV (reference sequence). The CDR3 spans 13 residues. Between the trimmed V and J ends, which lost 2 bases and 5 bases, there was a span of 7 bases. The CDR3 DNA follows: TGTGCCAGCAGTTTAACGGGGTATCAGCCCCAGCATTTT. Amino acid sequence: CASSLTGYQPQHF.

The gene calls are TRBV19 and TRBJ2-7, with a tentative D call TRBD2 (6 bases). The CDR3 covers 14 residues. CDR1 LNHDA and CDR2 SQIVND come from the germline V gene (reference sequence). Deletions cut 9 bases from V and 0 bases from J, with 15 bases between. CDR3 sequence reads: CASRWDSSSYEQYF. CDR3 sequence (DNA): TGTGCCAGCCGATGGGACTCGAGCTCCTACGAGCAGTACTTC.

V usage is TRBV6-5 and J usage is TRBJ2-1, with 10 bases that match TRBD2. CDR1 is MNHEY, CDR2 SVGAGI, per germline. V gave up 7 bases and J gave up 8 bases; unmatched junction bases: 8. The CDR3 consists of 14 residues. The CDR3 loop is CASTQTSGQDEQFF. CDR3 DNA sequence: TGTGCCAGCACTCAGACTAGCGGGCAGGATGAGCAGTTCTTC.

CDR3 DNA sequence: TGTGCCAGCAGCGTCTCCCACGCATCTCCCAATGAGCAGTTCTTC. As protein: CASSVSHASPNEQFF. The chain has TRBV9 and TRBJ2-1, with D unclear. Trimming stripped 2 bases from V and 6 bases from J, with 15 bases between. The CDR3 sequence is 15 residues long. Germline CDR1 is SGDLS and CDR2 is YYNGEE.

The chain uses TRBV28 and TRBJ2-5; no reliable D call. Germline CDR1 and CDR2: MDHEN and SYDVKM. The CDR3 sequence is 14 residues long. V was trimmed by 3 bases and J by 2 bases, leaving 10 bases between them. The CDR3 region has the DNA TGTGCCAGCAGTTTTTCGTGGTCTCAAGAGACCCAGTACTTC. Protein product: CASSFSWSQETQYF. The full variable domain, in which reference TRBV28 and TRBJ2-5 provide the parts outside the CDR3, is DVKVTQSSRYLVKRTGEKVFLECVQDMDHENMFWYRQDPGLGLRLIYFSYDVKMKEKGDIPEGYSVSREKKERFSLILESASTNQTSMYLCASSFSWSQETQYFGPGTRLLVL.

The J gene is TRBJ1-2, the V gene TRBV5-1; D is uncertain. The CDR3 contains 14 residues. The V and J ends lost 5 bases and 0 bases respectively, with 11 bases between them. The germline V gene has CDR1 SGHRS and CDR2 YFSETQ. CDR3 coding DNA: TGCGCCAGCAGAATTCGACGAACTAACTATGGCTACACCTTC. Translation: CASRIRRTNYGYTF.

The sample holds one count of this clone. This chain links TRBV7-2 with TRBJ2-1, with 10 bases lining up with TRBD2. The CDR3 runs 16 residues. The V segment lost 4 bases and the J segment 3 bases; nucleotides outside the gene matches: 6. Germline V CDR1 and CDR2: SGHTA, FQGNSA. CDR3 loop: CASSSSLAGDYNEQFF. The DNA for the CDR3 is TGTGCCAGCAGCTCTAGCCTAGCGGGAGACTACAATGAGCAGTTCTTC.

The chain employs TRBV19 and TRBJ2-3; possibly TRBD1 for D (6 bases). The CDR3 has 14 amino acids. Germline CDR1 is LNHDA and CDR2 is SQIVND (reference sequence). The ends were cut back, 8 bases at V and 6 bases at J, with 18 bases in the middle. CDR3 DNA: TGTGCCAGTGCAAGGACAGCCAGAAGGGATACGCAGTATTTT. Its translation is CASARTARRDTQYF.

CDR3 residues: CASSSPVLTRATEAFF. DNA of the CDR3: TGTGCCAGCAGTTCTCCCGTACTCACCAGGGCCACTGAAGCTTTCTTT. This chain uses TRBV11-2 with TRBJ1-1; weak D call: TRBD1 (5 bases). Germline V gene lookup returns CDR1 SGHAT and CDR2 FQNNGV. The CDR3 loop spans 16 amino acids. V shed 6 bases and J shed 4 bases, with 21 bases lying between them.

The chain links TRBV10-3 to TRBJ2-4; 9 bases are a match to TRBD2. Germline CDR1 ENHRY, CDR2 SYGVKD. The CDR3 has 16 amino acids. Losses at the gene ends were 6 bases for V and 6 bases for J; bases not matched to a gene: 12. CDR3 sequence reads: CAISDIKVAGANIQYF. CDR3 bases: TGTGCCATCAGCGACATTAAGGTAGCGGGAGCAAACATTCAGTACTTC.

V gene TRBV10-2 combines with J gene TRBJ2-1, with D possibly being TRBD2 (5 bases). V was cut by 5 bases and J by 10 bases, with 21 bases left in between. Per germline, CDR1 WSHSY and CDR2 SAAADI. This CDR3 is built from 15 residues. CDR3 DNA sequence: TGCGCCAGCAGTTTCACATCCTTCACTAGGCAGGAGCAGTTCTTC. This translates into CASSFTSFTRQEQFF.

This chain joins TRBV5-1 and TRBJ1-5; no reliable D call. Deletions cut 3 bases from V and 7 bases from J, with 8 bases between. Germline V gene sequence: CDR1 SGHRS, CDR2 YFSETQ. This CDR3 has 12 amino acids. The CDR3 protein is CASSWLGQPQHF. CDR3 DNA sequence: TGCGCCAGCAGCTGGCTCGGACAGCCCCAGCATTTT.

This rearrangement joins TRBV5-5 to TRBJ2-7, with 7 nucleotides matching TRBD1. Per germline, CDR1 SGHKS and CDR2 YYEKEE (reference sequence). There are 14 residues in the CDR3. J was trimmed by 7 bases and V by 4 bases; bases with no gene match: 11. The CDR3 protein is CASSPWTGPGEQYF. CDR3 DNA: TGTGCCAGCAGCCCATGGACAGGTCCAGGGGAGCAGTACTTC.

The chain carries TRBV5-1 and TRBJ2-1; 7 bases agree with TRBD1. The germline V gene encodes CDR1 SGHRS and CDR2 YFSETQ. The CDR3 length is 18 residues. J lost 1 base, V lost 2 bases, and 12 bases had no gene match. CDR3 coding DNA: TGCGCCAGCAGCTTACCTCCCGGGGCGACAGGGTCCTACAATGAGCAGTTCTTC. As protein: CASSLPPGATGSYNEQFF. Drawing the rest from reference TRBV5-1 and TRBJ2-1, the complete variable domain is KAGVTQTPRYLIKTRGQQVTLSCSPISGHRSVSWYQQTPGQGLQFLFEYFSETQRNKGNFPGRFSGRQFSNSRSEMNVSTLELGDSALYLCASSLPPGATGSYNEQFFGPGTRLTVL.

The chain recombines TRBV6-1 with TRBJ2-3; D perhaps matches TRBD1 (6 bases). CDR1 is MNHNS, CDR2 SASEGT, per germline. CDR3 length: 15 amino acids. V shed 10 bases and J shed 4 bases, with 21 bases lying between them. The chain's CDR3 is CATLRFTGIPDTQYF. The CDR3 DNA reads TGTGCCACCTTGAGATTCACAGGGATCCCAGATACGCAGTATTTT.

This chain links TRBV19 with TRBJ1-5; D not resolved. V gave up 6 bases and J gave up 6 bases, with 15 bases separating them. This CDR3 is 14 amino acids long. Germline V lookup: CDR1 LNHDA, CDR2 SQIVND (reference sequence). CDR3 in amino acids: CASSPRTDSQPQHF. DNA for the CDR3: TGTGCCAGTAGCCCCCGTACAGATAGTCAGCCCCAGCATTTT. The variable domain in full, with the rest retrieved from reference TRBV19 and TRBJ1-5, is DGGITQSPKYLFRKEGQNVTLSCEQNLNHDAMYWYRQDPGQGLRLIYYSQIVNDFQKGDIAEGYSVSREKKESFPLTVTSAQKNPTAFYLCASSPRTDSQPQHFGDGTRLSIL.

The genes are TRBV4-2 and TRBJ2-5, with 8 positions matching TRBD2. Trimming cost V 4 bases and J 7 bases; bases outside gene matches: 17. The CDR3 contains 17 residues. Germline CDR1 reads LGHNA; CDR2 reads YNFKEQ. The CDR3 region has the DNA TGTGCCAGCAGCCCCCACCCCGGGACTAGTCCCCCGGGGACCCAGTACTTC. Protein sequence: CASSPHPGTSPPGTQYF.

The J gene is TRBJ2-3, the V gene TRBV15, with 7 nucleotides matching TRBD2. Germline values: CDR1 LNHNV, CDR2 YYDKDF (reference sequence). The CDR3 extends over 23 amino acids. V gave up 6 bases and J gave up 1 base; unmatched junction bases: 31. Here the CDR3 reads CATRSVGAEAVLTVAGRTDTQYF. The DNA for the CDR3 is TGTGCCACCAGATCTGTGGGAGCAGAGGCAGTACTTACGGTAGCGGGTCGCACAGATACGCAGTATTTT.